The 26 T cell receptor beta chains in this list originate from one sample, sequenced in a study of T cell responses to AZD1222 COVID-19 vaccine. Sequencing used immunoSEQ multiplex PCR; TCRdb keeps in-frame clones, though not all of them. The sample has some 120,000 clones; over 75% are singletons. This material consisted of peripheral blood, taken on day 0 of AZD1222 vaccination. The receptors shown here come from an adult in good health.

This clone has only a few counts. The V and J genes are TRBV3-1 (or the pseudogene TRBV3-2) and TRBJ1-1; D is ambiguous. This CDR3 has 15 amino acids. The germline gives CDR1 LGHDT, CDR2 YNNKEL (reference sequence). Trimming shortened V by 4 bases and J by 1 base, and 13 bases separated the two germline ends. CDR3 loop: CASSPRETPNTEAFF. As DNA, the CDR3 is TGTGCCAGCAGCCCCCGGGAGACCCCGAACACTGAAGCTTTCTTT.

This clone was detected once. The identical CDR3 is also encoded by other nucleotide sequences in the sample. V is TRBV11-1 and J is TRBJ2-2; 9 positions match TRBD1. Germline loops: CDR1 SGHAT, CDR2 FQDESV (reference sequence). The CDR3 covers 16 residues. With 3 bases clipped from V and 4 bases from J, the junction kept 6 bases outside the gene matches. The CDR3 DNA is TGTGCCAGCAGCTTTGGGACAGGGCCATCCACCGGGGAGCTGTTTTTT. Its translation: CASSFGTGPSTGELFF.

The rearrangement links TRBV30 to TRBJ1-2; the D is unclear. The germline V and J ends were trimmed by 0 bases and 8 bases, with 10 bases remaining between them. The V gene's germline CDR1 is GTSNPN and CDR2 SVGIG (reference sequence). The CDR3 loop spans 12 amino acids. The CDR3 loop reads CAWSVTMRGYTF. CDR3 sequence (DNA): TGTGCCTGGAGTGTGACGATGAGGGGCTACACCTTC.

Concerning this clone: At the DNA level, this CDR3 is encoded by other sequences in the same sample as well. V is TRBV24-1 and J is TRBJ2-3; D is possibly TRBD2 (5 bases). V lost 8 bases, J lost 0 bases, and 8 bases lay in between. The CDR3 totals 13 residues. Germline lookup yields CDR1 KGHDR and CDR2 SFDVKD. For the CDR3, the DNA is TGTGCCACCAAGAGAGGGAGCACAGATACGCAGTATTTT. This codes for CATKRGSTDTQYF.

This rearrangement joins TRBV7-9 to TRBJ2-5; no definite D call. The V gene lost 1 base and the J gene lost 2 bases, with 8 bases spanning the gap. The CDR3 has 14 residues. Germline CDR1 reads SEHNR; CDR2 reads FQNEAQ (reference sequence). The CDR3 here is CASSLESNQETQYF. CDR3 nucleotides: TGTGCCAGCAGCTTAGAGTCGAATCAAGAGACCCAGTACTTC.

This chain joins TRBV6-2 or TRBV6-3 and TRBJ2-1, with D uncertain. This CDR3 has 12 amino acids. Germline assignment: CDR1 MNHEY and CDR2 SVGEGT. V lost 6 bases and J lost 6, with 9 bases in between. CDR3 sequence reads: CASSRASNEQFF. CDR3 coding DNA: TGTGCCAGCAGCCGGGCAAGCAATGAGCAGTTCTTC.

The rearrangement links TRBV29-1 to TRBJ2-3; D is perhaps TRBD1 or TRBD2 (6 bases each). This CDR3 spans 14 amino acids. V lost 3 bases and J lost 0, with 10 bases in between. In germline, CDR1 is SQVTM, CDR2 ANQGSEA. The CDR3 loop is CSVDTGTSTDTQYF. CDR3 DNA: TGCAGCGTTGACACAGGGACTAGCACAGATACGCAGTATTTT.

This clone was observed a few times. The V gene is TRBV3-1 (or the pseudogene TRBV3-2), the J gene TRBJ1-6; 7 nucleotides line up with TRBD1. Germline V gene data show CDR1 as LGHDT and CDR2 as YNNKEL (reference sequence). V trimming: 4 bases; J trimming: 0 bases; junction bases outside the gene matches: 9. This CDR3 comprises 18 residues. The CDR3 reads CASSPTWTGSSYNSPLHF. In nucleotides, the CDR3 is TGTGCCAGCAGCCCCACTTGGACAGGAAGCTCCTATAATTCACCCCTCCACTTT.

CDR3 coding DNA: TGCGCCAGCAGCTTAGGACGGTCGAACCAAGAGACCCAGTACTTC. This translates into CASSLGRSNQETQYF. The chain recombines TRBV5-1 with TRBJ2-5; D gene ambiguous. Germline CDR1 reads SGHRS; CDR2 reads YFSETQ. Trimming took 2 bases from V and 0 from J, leaving 11 bases between them. The CDR3 totals 15 residues.

CDR3 amino acids: CATSRAGGLHEQYF. The CDR3 coding sequence is TGTGCCACCAGCAGAGCGGGAGGGCTGCACGAGCAGTACTTC. The rearrangement joins TRBV15 to TRBJ2-7; 8 bases map to TRBD2. Germline CDR1 and CDR2: LNHNV and YYDKDF (reference sequence). V dropped 1 base and J dropped 5; count of bases not matched to a gene: 4. The CDR3 is made up of 14 amino acids.

V usage is TRBV28 and J usage is TRBJ1-5; the D gene is possibly TRBD1 (6 bases). V was shortened by 5 bases and J by 1 base, with 12 bases between the two germline ends. Germline V gene data show CDR1 as MDHEN and CDR2 as SYDVKM. This CDR3 contains 15 residues. CDR3 in amino acids: CASSVGHPSNQPQHF. Written as DNA, the CDR3 is TGTGCCAGCAGTGTGGGACACCCAAGCAATCAGCCCCAGCATTTT.

This sequence joins TRBV5-1 and TRBJ2-1, with 7 bases identical to TRBD1. The CDR3 has 15 amino acids. The V gene's germline CDR1 is SGHRS and CDR2 YFSETQ. V trimming: 0 bases; J trimming: 4 bases; junction bases outside the gene matches: 4. In DNA form, the CDR3 reads TGCGCCAGCAGCTTGGTAGGGGGCTATTACAATGAGCAGTTCTTC. Translation gives CASSLVGGYYNEQFF.

The chain employs TRBV19 and TRBJ1-5, with TRBD1 identical over 8 bases. The CDR3 has 17 residues. V shed 1 base and J 2 bases; nucleotides not matched to a gene: 7. Germline lookup yields CDR1 LNHDA and CDR2 SQIVND (reference sequence). CDR3 nucleotide sequence: TGTGCCAGTAGTATAGGCTCAGGGGGCAGACGCAATCAGCCCCAGCATTTT. Protein: CASSIGSGGRRNQPQHF.

CDR3 protein: CASSPGQVGGELFF. CDR3 nucleotide sequence: TGTGCCAGCAGCCCTGGACAGGTTGGCGGGGAGCTGTTTTTT. This sequence joins TRBV7-2 and TRBJ2-2, with 7 nucleotides matching TRBD1. Germline lookup yields CDR1 SGHTA and CDR2 FQGNSA. V was clipped by 5 bases and J by 7 bases; unmatched bases: 7. The CDR3 is made up of 14 amino acids.

With respect to this clone: An end of the junction does not agree with germline; a read error may underlie this. The chain links TRBV19 to TRBJ2-3; D is ambiguous. CDR3 length: 12 amino acids. Germline V lookup: CDR1 LNHDA, CDR2 SQIVND (reference sequence). The CDR3 here is CASSLGTDTQYF. CDR3 sequence (DNA): TGTGCCAGTAGTCTGGGCACGGATACGCAGTATTTT.

V gene TRBV18 combines with J gene TRBJ2-5; 10 bases match TRBD1. CDR1 and CDR2 from the germline V gene are KGHSH and LQKENI. Trimming removed 4 bases from V and 3 bases from J; junction bases left unmatched: 2. The CDR3 is 14 amino acids. The CDR3 sequence: CASSLGTGEETQYF. Here the CDR3 DNA reads TGTGCCAGCTCACTTGGGACAGGGGAAGAGACCCAGTACTTC.

The V call is TRBV10-2, the J call TRBJ2-2; D may be TRBD1 (5 bases). The germline V gene encodes CDR1 WSHSY and CDR2 SAAADI. The CDR3 consists of 18 residues. Deletions cut 2 bases from V and 2 bases from J, with 18 bases between. This CDR3 reads CASSEGAYAHLNTGELFF. The CDR3 region has the DNA TGCGCCAGCAGTGAGGGGGCTTACGCACATCTTAACACCGGGGAGCTGTTTTTT.

This clone appeared once. The rearrangement joins TRBV7-9 to TRBJ2-5; D not resolved. V gave up 2 bases and J gave up 4 bases, with 2 bases separating them. This CDR3 contains 11 residues. Germline loops: CDR1 SEHNR, CDR2 FQNEAQ (reference sequence). CDR3 coding DNA: TGTGCCAGCAGCTTACTAGAGACCCAGTACTTC. Its translation is CASSLLETQYF. The full variable domain, rest sourced from reference TRBV7-9 and TRBJ2-5, is DTGVSQNPRHKITKRGQNVTFRCDPISEHNRLYWYRQTLGQGPEFLTYFQNEAQLEKSRLLSDRFSAERPKGSFSTLEIQRTEQGDSAMYLCASSLLETQYFGPGTRLLVL.

As concerns this clone: The same CDR3 can be traced to other DNA sequences in this sample. The chain combines TRBV6-5 with TRBJ1-6; 7 bases map to TRBD1. Germline values: CDR1 MNHEY, CDR2 SVGAGI. The CDR3 has 15 residues. The V and J ends lost 0 bases and 8 bases, in that order; junction bases with no gene match: 4. Here the CDR3 DNA reads TGTGCCAGCAGTTACTCGCGTACAGGGGATTCACCCCTCCACTTT. Protein product: CASSYSRTGDSPLHF.

The chain recombines TRBV25-1 with TRBJ2-2; 9 bases fit TRBD2. The length of the CDR3 is 14 residues. The ends lost 10 bases at V and 2 bases at J; junction bases unmatched: 5. CDR1 and CDR2 from the germline V gene are MGHDK and SYGVNS. The CDR3 spells CATRREGNTGELFF. In nucleotides, the CDR3 is TGTGCCACCCGGCGGGAGGGAAACACCGGGGAGCTGTTTTTT.

The chain uses TRBV20-1 and TRBJ2-7; 7 bases line up with TRBD2. Germline V lookup: CDR1 DFQATT, CDR2 SNEGSKA (reference sequence). The CDR3 is made up of 13 amino acids. The junction had 6 bases not matched to a gene; V was cut back by 3 bases and J by 4 bases. As DNA, the CDR3 is TGCAGTGCTAGTTCGTCGGGAGGATACGAGCAGTACTTC. This encodes CSASSSGGYEQYF.

The chain uses TRBV9 and TRBJ1-2; 8 nucleotides line up with TRBD1. The CDR3 sequence is 13 residues long. CDR1 is SGDLS and CDR2 is YYNGEE in the germline V gene. V trimming: 4 bases; J trimming: 8 bases; junction bases outside the gene matches: 7. CDR3 DNA sequence: TGTGCCAGCAGCCCAGGGGGCGGGGGCGGCTACACCTTC. It encodes CASSPGGGGGYTF.

The chain combines TRBV6-5 with TRBJ1-4; no firm D call. The V end lost 2 bases, the J end lost 8 bases, and 12 bases lay between the germline ends. This CDR3 contains 14 residues. Germline-derived CDR1 and CDR2 are MNHEY and SVGAGI. CDR3 amino acids: CASSYDGAKEKLFF. Written as DNA, the CDR3 is TGTGCCAGCAGTTACGACGGAGCAAAAGAAAAACTGTTTTTT.

The gene calls are TRBV7-2 and TRBJ1-3; a possible D gene is TRBD1 (6 bases). V lost 3 bases, J lost 1 base, and 10 bases lay in between. The CDR3 extends over 15 amino acids. Germline V lookup: CDR1 SGHTA, CDR2 FQGNSA. DNA for the CDR3: TGTGCCAGCAGCTTTCAGGGGCATTCTGGAAACACCATATATTTT. Its translation: CASSFQGHSGNTIYF.

This clone was counted once. The genes are TRBV2 and TRBJ2-5; tentative D call: TRBD1 (5 bases). CDR3 length equals 13 residues. Per the germline V gene, CDR1 is SNHLY and CDR2 is FYNNEI. Trimming shortened V by 5 bases and J by 4 bases, and 11 bases separated the two germline ends. The CDR3 nucleotides are TGTGCCAGCAGTCTCAGGGTCGGAGAGACCCAGTACTTC. It translates to CASSLRVGETQYF.

The chain links TRBV15 to TRBJ2-7; D is undetermined. The CDR3 sequence is 14 residues long. V shed 1 base and J shed 7 bases, with 14 bases lying between them. Per the germline V gene, CDR1 is LNHNV and CDR2 is YYDKDF (reference sequence). The CDR3 coding sequence is TGTGCCACCAGCAGAGCACCCGCCTCCGGGGAGCAGTACTTC. Translation gives CATSRAPASGEQYF.